This T cell receptor beta chain was sequenced for a study of response to subunit inactivated influenza vaccine. TCRdb reprocessed the RT-PCR reads with MiXCR, giving one entry per CDR3 protein. Of approximately 250,000 distinct CDR3 sequences listed, 12% are singletons. Germline values: CDR1 SGHDT, CDR2 YYEEEE. V was pared by 5 bases and J by 8 bases, with 11 bases between. The CDR3 is 13 residues long. This clonotype was seen more than once but under ten times. Sequenced material: non-naive T cells sorted from PBMCs, taken less than 15 days before vaccination. The chain combines TRBV5-6 with TRBJ1-6, with a weak D call TRBD1 (5 bases). This clonotype originated in a man aged 50 or older who received an inactivated influenza vaccine. In nucleotides, the CDR3 is TGTGCCAGCAGTTGGGGCCATGATTCACCCCTCCACTTT. Protein: CASSWGHDSPLHF.